This TCR beta chain was captured by sequencing in a study of blood T cell repertoires in COVID-19. Overall study context: In each case, the material was cDNA or gDNA derived from T cells, B-cell-depleted T cells, or PBMCs.

V shed 5 bases, J shed 6 bases, and the junction held 7 bases outside the gene matches. This CDR3 has 13 amino acids. CDR1 GTSNPN and CDR2 SVGIG come from the germline V gene (reference sequence). Cohorts were based on clinical histories the participants reported. The repertoire was sequenced with immunoSEQ multiplex PCR; TCRdb's copy has only in-frame clones and lacks some. The sample yields around 140,000 clones, 87% seen once. The chain couples TRBV30 to TRBJ1-5; 7 nucleotides agree with TRBD1. The source of this sequence is a man aged 55-75 years who had recovered from COVID-19. Sequencing was carried out using PBMCs or T cells enriched from blood (not recorded which). This chain's CDR3 is CAWATGHLQPQHF. Written as DNA, the CDR3 is TGTGCCTGGGCGACAGGGCACCTTCAGCCCCAGCATTTT.